One and the same sample provided the 27 T cell receptor beta chains below, sequenced in a study of cytomegalovirus exposure and HLA in healthy donors. PCR was performed using 60 Vbeta and 13 Jbeta primers. TCRdb's copy holds only in-frame clones and misses some; the assay was immunoSEQ multiplex PCR. The table has more than 95,000 clones, 60% to 85% seen once; the top ten hold about 3.4%. The sequenced sample consisted of PBMCs. All receptors derive from a young man in good health and CMV-seronegative.

The V and J genes are TRBV5-6 and TRBJ2-2, with 11 bases lining up with TRBD2. The germline V gene encodes CDR1 SGHDT and CDR2 YYEEEE. V shed 5 bases, J shed 5 bases, and the junction held 11 bases outside the gene matches. The CDR3 is 17 residues long. The CDR3 is CASRPISGGALTGELFF. The CDR3 nucleotides read TGTGCCAGCAGACCTATTAGCGGGGGGGCTCTTACCGGGGAGCTGTTTTTT.

This clone was counted only a few times. This chain uses TRBV4-3 with TRBJ1-1; D remains ambiguous. The germline gives CDR1 LGHNA, CDR2 YSLEER. This CDR3 spans 13 amino acids. V dropped 0 bases and J dropped 12 bases, with 14 bases sitting between them. CDR3 bases: TGCGCCAGCAGCCAAGAGGCAGGATCCACGCCTTTCTTT. It is translated as CASSQEAGSTPFF.

This clone has just a few counts. The J gene is TRBJ1-4, the V gene TRBV27; perhaps TRBD1 as D (6 bases). The V end lost 2 bases, the J end lost 6 bases, and 10 bases lay between the germline ends. The CDR3 spans 14 residues. Germline V CDR1 and CDR2: MNHEY, SMNVEV (reference sequence). CDR3 bases: TGTGCCAGCAGTTTAGGGGAGGGGGATGAAAAACTGTTTTTT. Translating it yields CASSLGEGDEKLFF.

This chain uses TRBV5-6 with TRBJ1-1; weak D call: TRBD1 (5 bases). The CDR3 totals 15 residues. Germline V gene data show CDR1 as SGHDT and CDR2 as YYEEEE. V lost 3 bases and J 1 base, leaving 13 bases between the germline ends. The CDR3, as DNA: TGTGCCAGCAGCTGGCGGGGGGGAGGGAACACTGAAGCTTTCTTT. Protein product: CASSWRGGGNTEAFF.

This clone was observed a handful of times. CDR3 sequence (DNA): TGTGCCAGCAGAGGGGGTGGCTCTGGGGCCAACGTCCTGACTTTC. It is translated as CASRGGGSGANVLTF. This chain uses TRBV6-6 with TRBJ2-6; tentative D call: TRBD1 (6 bases). There are 15 residues in the CDR3. V was trimmed by 6 bases and J by 0 bases, leaving 9 bases between them. Germline V gene data show CDR1 as MNHNY and CDR2 as SVGAGI (reference sequence).

J is TRBJ2-4 and V is TRBV10-2; 13 bases match TRBD2. Germline lookup yields CDR1 WSHSY and CDR2 SAAADI. CDR3 length: 16 amino acids. V dropped 3 bases and J dropped 8; count of bases not matched to a gene: 7. The chain's CDR3 is CASSELAGGPADIQYF. The CDR3, as DNA: TGCGCCAGCAGTGAACTAGCGGGAGGGCCTGCAGACATTCAGTACTTC.

This chain joins TRBV28 and TRBJ2-2; D not resolved. V was shortened by 8 bases and J by 3 bases, with 4 bases between the two germline ends. The CDR3 is 11 amino acids. Germline CDR1 MDHEN, CDR2 SYDVKM. The CDR3 spells CASQYTGELFF. CDR3 DNA sequence: TGTGCCAGCCAATACACCGGGGAGCTGTTTTTT.

The V call is TRBV18, the J call TRBJ1-5; maybe TRBD1 (5 bases). CDR3 length equals 15 residues. Between the trimmed V and J ends, which lost 3 bases and 1 base, there was a span of 10 bases. In germline, CDR1 is KGHSH, CDR2 LQKENI. For the CDR3, the DNA is TGTGCCAGCTCACCCGACGGGGGAAGCAATCAGCCCCAGCATTTT. Translation: CASSPDGGSNQPQHF.

The CDR3 coding sequence is TGTGCCAGCATCCAGGGACAGGGGGCCGGCTACACCTTC. This codes for CASIQGQGAGYTF. This rearrangement joins TRBV11-2 to TRBJ1-2, with 12 positions matching TRBD1. V was pared by 7 bases and J by 8 bases, with 5 bases of the junction left unmatched. There are 13 residues in the CDR3. Germline V lookup: CDR1 SGHAT, CDR2 FQNNGV. Using reference TRBV11-2 and TRBJ1-2 for the parts outside the CDR3, the full variable domain is EAGVAQSPRYKIIEKRQSVAFWCNPISGHATLYWYQQILGQGPKLLIQFQNNGVVDDSQLPKDRFSAERLKGVDSTLKIQPAKLEDSAVYLCASIQGQGAGYTFGSGTRLTVV.

In this sample, this clone turned up a few times. The chain combines TRBV27 with TRBJ1-1; 7 nucleotides match TRBD1. The CDR3 sequence is 14 residues long. Germline lookup yields CDR1 MNHEY and CDR2 SMNVEV (reference sequence). V was clipped by 6 bases and J by 4 bases; unmatched bases: 8. This chain's CDR3 is CASRLTGVGTEAFF. The DNA of the CDR3 is TGTGCCAGCAGACTAACAGGGGTCGGCACTGAAGCTTTCTTT.

This chain uses TRBV18 with TRBJ2-5; D remains ambiguous. V shed 3 bases and J shed 1 base, with 9 bases lying between them. Per the germline V gene, CDR1 is KGHSH and CDR2 is LQKENI. The CDR3 is 14 residues long. CDR3 in DNA: TGTGCCAGCTCACCTATAGTATCCCAAGAGACCCAGTACTTC. It specifies CASSPIVSQETQYF.

The genes are TRBV29-1 and TRBJ2-2; TRBD1 agrees at 10 bases. The length of the CDR3 is 12 residues. Germline values: CDR1 SQVTM, CDR2 ANQGSEA. CDR3 sequence: CGQGANTGELFF. The CDR3 nucleotides read TGCGGACAGGGGGCGAACACCGGGGAGCTGTTTTTT.

This clone showed up just a few times. This rearrangement joins TRBV7-9 to TRBJ2-2, with unresolved D. The CDR3 covers 14 residues. Trimming took 6 bases from V and 4 from J, leaving 12 bases between them. Germline lookup yields CDR1 SEHNR and CDR2 FQNEAQ (reference sequence). This chain's CDR3 is CASSPWLATGELFF. CDR3 nucleotides: TGTGCCAGCAGTCCCTGGTTGGCCACCGGGGAGCTGTTTTTT. Full variable domain (outside the CDR3, taken from reference TRBV7-9 and TRBJ2-2): DTGVSQNPRHKITKRGQNVTFRCDPISEHNRLYWYRQTLGQGPEFLTYFQNEAQLEKSRLLSDRFSAERPKGSFSTLEIQRTEQGDSAMYLCASSPWLATGELFFGEGSRLTVL.

The rearrangement links TRBV2 to TRBJ2-1, with 10 bases matching TRBD2. The CDR3 has 15 residues. Trimming cost V 6 bases and J 4 bases; bases outside gene matches: 6. The germline V gene encodes CDR1 SNHLY and CDR2 FYNNEI. The CDR3 loop is CASRVGLAAYNEQFF. The CDR3 nucleotides are TGTGCCAGCAGGGTTGGACTAGCGGCATACAATGAGCAGTTCTTC.

This rearrangement joins TRBV27 to TRBJ1-1; 9 nucleotides align to TRBD1. The CDR3 is made up of 17 amino acids. CDR1 MNHEY and CDR2 SMNVEV come from the germline V gene (reference sequence). The junction had 10 bases not matched to a gene; V was cut back by 5 bases and J by 0 bases. Here the CDR3 DNA reads TGTGCCAGCAGTCAGGACAGGGGAGGGCCTATGAACACTGAAGCTTTCTTT. Translating gives CASSQDRGGPMNTEAFF.

This clone was seen just once. This chain links TRBV6-1 with TRBJ1-2, with 8 bases aligning to TRBD1. The CDR3 runs 14 residues. From germline, CDR1 is MNHNS and CDR2 SASEGT. Trimming removed 6 bases from V and 6 bases from J; junction bases left unmatched: 9. This CDR3 reads CASSASDRADGYTF. CDR3 in DNA: TGTGCCAGCAGCGCCTCGGACAGGGCGGATGGCTACACCTTC.

The rearrangement joins TRBV6-1 to TRBJ1-2; D uncertain. Germline CDR1 MNHNS, CDR2 SASEGT. The length of the CDR3 is 13 residues. V lost 1 base and J 5 bases, leaving 8 bases between the germline ends. CDR3 residues: CASSEGEFYGYTF. The CDR3, as DNA: TGTGCCAGCAGTGAAGGGGAGTTTTATGGCTACACCTTC.

V usage is TRBV5-8 and J usage is TRBJ1-5, with unresolved D. Per the germline V gene, CDR1 is SGHTS and CDR2 is YDEGEE. CDR3 length: 15 residues. V lost 6 bases and J lost 1, with 14 bases in between. The CDR3, as DNA: TGTGCCAGCACTCCAAGGGAGTACAGCAATCAGCCCCAGCATTTT. It translates to CASTPREYSNQPQHF.

The chain recombines TRBV19 with TRBJ2-5, with 9 bases that match TRBD1. The CDR3 runs to 15 residues. Trimming removed 7 bases from V and 0 bases from J; junction bases left unmatched: 6. Looked up from germline, CDR1 is LNHDA and CDR2 is SQIVND (reference sequence). This CDR3 reads CASTRGQGNQETQYF. CDR3 nucleotide sequence: TGTGCCAGTACCCGGGGACAGGGAAACCAAGAGACCCAGTACTTC.

A single count supports this clone. V usage is TRBV29-1 and J usage is TRBJ2-7, with 7 bases matching TRBD2. V lost 4 bases to trimming and J lost 6 bases; unmatched junction nucleotides: 6. The CDR3 totals 12 residues. The V gene's germline CDR1 is SQVTM and CDR2 ANQGSEA. The CDR3 is CSVGWGGSEQYF. The CDR3 DNA reads as TGCAGCGTTGGATGGGGGGGAAGCGAGCAGTACTTC.

For the CDR3, the DNA is TGCAGTGCTACAGGTAACACTGAAGCTTTCTTT. Translating gives CSATGNTEAFF. The chain has TRBV20-1 and TRBJ1-1; unclear D gene. With 4 bases removed from V and 2 bases from J, the gap between germline ends came to 5 bases. Looked up from germline, CDR1 is DFQATT and CDR2 is SNEGSKA (reference sequence). The CDR3 consists of 11 residues.

This chain links TRBV28 with TRBJ1-2; D is possibly TRBD1 (6 bases). V shed 6 bases and J shed 7 bases, with 15 bases lying between them. CDR1 and CDR2 (germline): MDHEN, SYDVKM. This CDR3 is 13 amino acids long. The CDR3 DNA reads TGTGCCAGCAGACTTACAGGGTCCCGTGGCTACACCTTC. This encodes CASRLTGSRGYTF.

The chain joins TRBV14 to TRBJ2-1, with TRBD1 as a possible D gene (5 bases). Trimming removed 0 bases from V and 6 bases from J, with 12 bases in between. CDR1 is SGHDN and CDR2 is FVKESK in the germline V gene. The CDR3 runs 15 residues. As DNA, the CDR3 is TGTGCCAGCAGCCAAGATCCAGGGATTGGCAATGAGCAGTTCTTC. Translating it yields CASSQDPGIGNEQFF.

V gene TRBV7-6 combines with J gene TRBJ1-6, with D perhaps matching TRBD1 (6 bases). This CDR3 region has 14 residues. Trimming cost V 2 bases and J 10 bases, with 12 bases left between them. Germline V gene lookup returns CDR1 SGHVS and CDR2 FNYEAQ. This CDR3 is CASSLSGEISPLHF. The CDR3 DNA is TGTGCCAGCAGCTTATCAGGGGAAATCTCACCCCTCCACTTT.

This sequence joins TRBV9 and TRBJ2-1; TRBD1 matches at 9 bases. V lost 4 bases and J lost 5; bases outside the gene matches: 10. Germline V CDR1 and CDR2: SGDLS, YYNGEE. The CDR3 contains 16 residues. The CDR3 spells CASSLDRDRVNNEQFF. DNA of the CDR3: TGTGCCAGCAGCTTAGACCGGGACAGGGTTAACAATGAGCAGTTCTTC.

This rearrangement joins TRBV5-5 to TRBJ1-4, with TRBD1 matching 7 bases. V trimming: 0 bases; J trimming: 5 bases; junction bases outside the gene matches: 4. CDR1 is SGHKS and CDR2 is YYEKEE in the germline V gene (reference sequence). The CDR3 is 15 amino acids. CDR3: CASSLATGSNEKLFF. CDR3 bases: TGTGCCAGCAGCTTGGCGACAGGGTCGAATGAAAAACTGTTTTTT. The whole variable domain, filled in from reference TRBV5-5 and TRBJ1-4, reads DAGVTQSPTHLIKTRGQQVTLRCSPISGHKSVSWYQQVLGQGPQFIFQYYEKEERGRGNFPDRFSARQFPNYSSELNVNALLLGDSALYLCASSLATGSNEKLFFGSGTQLSVL.

V is TRBV30 and J is TRBJ2-2; no clear D gene. Germline V gene lookup returns CDR1 GTSNPN and CDR2 SVGIG (reference sequence). There are 12 residues in the CDR3. V lost 0 bases and J 5 bases, leaving 4 bases between the germline ends. The chain's CDR3 is CAWSVQTGELFF. CDR3 nucleotides: TGTGCCTGGAGTGTACAGACCGGGGAGCTGTTTTTT.